A selection of T cell receptor beta chains follows, all from one sample in a study of siplizumab effects on memory and regulatory T cells. Repertoires were generated with immunoSEQ multiplex PCR, while TCRdb's copy carries only in-frame clones and drops some. Of more than 95,000 clones detected, 93% appear once; the ten largest clones hold roughly 0.64%. The sample comprised Tregs sorted from blood. The receptors stem from a human donor in good health. Each CDR3 is given with its conserved first and last residue. The D gene is left open where the match is weak. Clone sizes are given selectively: once, few, many, or a class where the clone is expanded.

cdr3_aa cdr3_nt d_call j_call clone_size v_call
CASSLMNPTYEQYF TGCGCCAGCAGTCTCATGAACCCCACCTACGAGCAGTACTTC . TRBJ2-7 . TRBV5-1
CAWTRLAGGLETQYF TGTGCCTGGACCAGACTAGCGGGGGGGCTAGAGACCCAGTACTTC TRBD2 TRBJ2-5 . TRBV30
CASSDYRVGGYTF TGTGCCAGCAGTGACTACAGGGTGGGGGGCTACACCTTC . TRBJ1-2 . TRBV6-1
CAIATFQKWGEQFF TGTGCCATCGCGACCTTTCAAAAGTGGGGTGAGCAGTTCTTC . TRBJ2-1 . TRBV28
CASSPAGGLVVAGELFF TGCGCCAGCAGCCCGGCGGGGGGTCTCGTCGTCGCCGGGGAGCTGTTTTTT TRBD2 TRBJ2-2 . TRBV5-1
CASAGTSGYEQYF TGTGCCAGTGCCGGGACTAGCGGTTACGAGCAGTACTTC TRBD2 TRBJ2-7 . TRBV19
CASTRGHRTNWWETQYF TGCGCCAGCACCCGAGGTCACAGAACAAATTGGTGGGAGACCCAGTACTTC . TRBJ2-5 . TRBV5-1
CASTRGGIGSTEAFF TGTGCCAGCACGAGGGGGGGTATCGGGTCCACTGAAGCTTTCTTT . TRBJ1-1 once TRBV7-2
CASSFFETGSYEQYF TGCGCCAGCAGCTTTTTCGAGACAGGGAGCTACGAGCAGTACTTC TRBD1 TRBJ2-7 . TRBV5-1
CASSLRGMNTEAFF TGTGCCAGCAGTTTGCGGGGGATGAACACTGAAGCTTTCTTT . TRBJ1-1 . TRBV27
CASSNGLGQPQHF TGTGCCAGCAGCAATGGGTTGGGTCAGCCCCAGCATTTT . TRBJ1-5 . TRBV7-8
CASSLDGNPDTQYF TGTGCCAGCAGTTTAGACGGGAATCCAGATACGCAGTATTTT . TRBJ2-3 . TRBV28
CASSATPPRDGYTF TGTGCCAGCAGCGCGACGCCCCCGAGGGATGGCTACACCTTC . TRBJ1-2 . TRBV9
CASSLGPSGTDTQYF TGCGCCAGCAGCTTGGGACCCTCGGGGACAGATACGCAGTATTTT . TRBJ2-3 . TRBV5-1
CAWNRDVGELFF TGTGCCTGGAACAGGGATGTCGGGGAGCTGTTTTTT . TRBJ2-2 . TRBV30
CAWSDIGGISGNTIYF TGTGCCTGGAGTGACATTGGGGGAATCTCTGGAAACACCATATATTTT . TRBJ1-3 . TRBV30
CASSQDGDSPLHF TGTGCCAGCAGCCAAGACGGGGATTCACCCCTCCACTTT . TRBJ1-6 . TRBV14
CASGAVTGELFF TGTGCCAGCGGGGCGGTCACCGGGGAGCTGTTTTTT . TRBJ2-2 few TRBV4-2
CASSANPYEQYF TGTGCCAGCAGCGCCAACCCTTACGAGCAGTACTTC . TRBJ2-7 . TRBV7-2
CASSFRTEQYF TGTGCCAGCAGCTTCAGGACAGAACAGTACTTC . TRBJ2-4 . TRBV5-8
CASSFGLAEIQETQYF TGTGCTAGCAGCTTTGGACTAGCGGAAATACAAGAGACCCAGTACTTC TRBD2 TRBJ2-5 . TRBV7-7
CASSRFYDRNTGELFF TGCGCCAGCAGCCGATTCTACGACAGGAACACCGGGGAGCTGTTTTTT . TRBJ2-2 . TRBV4-1
CAWRVGYTGELFF TGTGCCTGGAGGGTGGGGTACACCGGGGAGCTGTTTTTT . TRBJ2-2 . TRBV30
CASSQTGRNSPLHF TGTGCCAGCAGCCAAACAGGGAGAAATTCACCCCTCCACTTT . TRBJ1-6 . TRBV14